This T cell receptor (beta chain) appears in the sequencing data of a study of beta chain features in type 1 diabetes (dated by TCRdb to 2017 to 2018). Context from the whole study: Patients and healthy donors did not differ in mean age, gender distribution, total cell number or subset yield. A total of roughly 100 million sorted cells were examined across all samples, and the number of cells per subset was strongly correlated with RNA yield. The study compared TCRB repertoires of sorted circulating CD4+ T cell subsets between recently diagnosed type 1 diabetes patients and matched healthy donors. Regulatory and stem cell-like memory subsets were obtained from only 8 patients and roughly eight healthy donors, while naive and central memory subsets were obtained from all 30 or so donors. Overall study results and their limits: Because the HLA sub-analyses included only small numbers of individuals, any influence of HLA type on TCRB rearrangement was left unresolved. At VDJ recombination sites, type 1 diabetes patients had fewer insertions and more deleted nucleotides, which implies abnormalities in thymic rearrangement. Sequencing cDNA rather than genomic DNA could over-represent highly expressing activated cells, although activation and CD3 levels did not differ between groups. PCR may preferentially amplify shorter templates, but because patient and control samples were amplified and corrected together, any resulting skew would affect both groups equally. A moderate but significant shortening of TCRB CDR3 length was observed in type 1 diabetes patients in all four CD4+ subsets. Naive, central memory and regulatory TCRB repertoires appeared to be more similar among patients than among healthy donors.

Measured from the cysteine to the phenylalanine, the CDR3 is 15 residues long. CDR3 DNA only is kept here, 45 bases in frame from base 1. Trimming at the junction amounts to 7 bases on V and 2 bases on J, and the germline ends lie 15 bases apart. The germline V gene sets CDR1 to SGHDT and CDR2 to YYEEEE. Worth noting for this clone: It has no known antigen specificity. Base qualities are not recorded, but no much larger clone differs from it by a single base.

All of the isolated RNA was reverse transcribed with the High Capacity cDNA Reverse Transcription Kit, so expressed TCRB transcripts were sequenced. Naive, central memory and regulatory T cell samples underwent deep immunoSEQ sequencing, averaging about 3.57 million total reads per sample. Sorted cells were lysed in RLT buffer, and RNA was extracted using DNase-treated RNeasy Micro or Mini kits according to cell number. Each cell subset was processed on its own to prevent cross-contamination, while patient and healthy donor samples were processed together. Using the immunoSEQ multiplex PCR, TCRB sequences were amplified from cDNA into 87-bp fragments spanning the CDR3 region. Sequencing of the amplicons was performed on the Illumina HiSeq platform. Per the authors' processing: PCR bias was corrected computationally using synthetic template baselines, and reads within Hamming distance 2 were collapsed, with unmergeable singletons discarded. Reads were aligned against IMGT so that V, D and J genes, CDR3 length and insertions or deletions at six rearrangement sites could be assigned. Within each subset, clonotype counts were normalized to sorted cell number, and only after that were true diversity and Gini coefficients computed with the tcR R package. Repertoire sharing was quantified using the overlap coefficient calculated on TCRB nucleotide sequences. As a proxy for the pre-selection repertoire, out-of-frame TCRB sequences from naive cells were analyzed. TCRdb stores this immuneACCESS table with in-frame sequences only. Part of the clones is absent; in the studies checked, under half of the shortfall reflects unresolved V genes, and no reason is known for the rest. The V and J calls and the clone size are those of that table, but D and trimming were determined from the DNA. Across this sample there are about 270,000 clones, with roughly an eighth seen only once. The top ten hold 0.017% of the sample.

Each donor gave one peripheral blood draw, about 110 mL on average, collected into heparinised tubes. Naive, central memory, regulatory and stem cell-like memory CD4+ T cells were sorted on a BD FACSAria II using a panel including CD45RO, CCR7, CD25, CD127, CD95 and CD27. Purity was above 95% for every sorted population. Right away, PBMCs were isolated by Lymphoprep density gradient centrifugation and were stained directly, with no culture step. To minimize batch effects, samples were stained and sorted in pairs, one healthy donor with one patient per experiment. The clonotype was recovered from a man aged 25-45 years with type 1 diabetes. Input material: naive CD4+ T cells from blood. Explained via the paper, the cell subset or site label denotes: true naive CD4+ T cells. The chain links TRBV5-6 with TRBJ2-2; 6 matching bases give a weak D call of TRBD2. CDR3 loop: CASGRLALNTGELFF. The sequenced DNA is TGTGCCAGCGGGCGGCTAGCGCTTAACACCGGGGAGCTGTTTTTT.